This T cell receptor (beta chain) is from a study of a mutant IDH1 vaccine in newly diagnosed glioma. About the research overall: The study gave patients eight vaccinations in weeks 1, 3, 5, 7, 11, 15, 19, 23. It was radiotherapy, temozolomide, or both that patients received previously, with most receiving both.

Method: immunoSEQ multiplex PCR; TCRdb's copy keeps in-frame clones and lacks some. In the table there are about 55,000 clones, 75% to 90% of which are singletons. This CDR3 spans 12 amino acids. V was clipped by 3 bases and J by 6 bases, with 10 bases between them. Germline V lookup: CDR1 SGDLS, CDR2 YYNGEE. Time point denoted: week 23, last vaccination. One vaccine dose held 300 ug of mutant IDH1 20-mer peptide and came with topical imiquimod. In regard to this clone: What it binds is unknown.

Source: PBMCs, taken from a glioma patient whose treatment included an IDH1 peptide vaccine. V and J are TRBV9 and TRBJ2-7, with D unclear. The receptor comes from a man between 35 and 55 years old with glioma. Here the CDR3 DNA reads TGTGCCAGCAGCGCCGTTTCCAGCGAGCAGTACTTC. As protein: CASSAVSSEQYF.